This T cell receptor beta chain emerged from a study of blood T cells in healthy people across ages. Study conclusions and caveats: Older age went with lower TCR beta diversity per million T cells, in a roughly linear way.

CDR1 is MNHEY, CDR2 SVGAGI, per germline. This CDR3 contains 14 residues. V gave up 5 bases and J gave up 4 bases, with 14 bases separating them. Next came a second PCR, run for about 7 to 12 cycles, which used a sample-barcoded 5' primer along with a J-beta primer mix. A single record per CDR3 protein comes from TCRdb applying MiXCR to the 5' RACE reads. The sample has about 1,500,000 distinct CDR3 sequences; roughly 45% are singletons. This clonotype showed up many times. Its specificity is not known. V usage is TRBV6-5 and J usage is TRBJ1-2; D not certain. Specimen: blood. The clonotype comes from a woman aged 18 to 35 in good health. This CDR3 reads CASSATYISYGYTF. For the CDR3, the DNA is TGTGCCAGCAGTGCCACTTATATTAGCTATGGCTACACCTTC.